Sequencing of this TCR beta chain was carried out in a study of molecular identifiers for immune sequencing clone quantification. TCRdb independently ran MiXCR on the PCR reads; one entry per CDR3 protein. The table includes under 600,000 distinct CDR3 sequences, about 22% detected once. Naive CD8 libraries were made from around 18,000 to 910,000 sorted cells, and they used 10%, 30% or 50% RNA. This clonotype showed up just a few times. Sequencing was done on a sample of naive CD8+ T cells from blood, with Jurkat cell RNA spiked in. Subset described: FACS-sorted CD8+CD4-CCR7+CD45RA+ naive T cells. This TCR derives from a human donor in good health. Some libraries in this study had Jurkat cell RNA spiked in.

The CDR3: CASSGAGQGSEKLFF. The CDR3, as DNA: TGTGCCAGCAGCGGCGCGGGACAGGGGAGTGAAAAACTGTTTTTT. The gene calls are TRBV5-6 and TRBJ1-4, with 10 bases lining up with TRBD1. V gave up 4 bases and J gave up 7 bases; unmatched junction bases: 7. The CDR3 consists of 15 residues. Germline CDR1 SGHDT, CDR2 YYEEEE.